This section outlines one T cell receptor beta chain sequence together with its context. This sample is part of a study of blood T cell repertoires in COVID-19. TCRdb keeps only in-frame clones here, not all; method: immunoSEQ multiplex PCR. This sample yields tens of thousands of clones, of which 88% are seen a single time; 7.5% to 9.5% belongs to the top ten. With V trimmed by 8 bases and J by 7 bases, 5 bases remained unmatched. The CDR3 sequence is 13 residues long. This clonotype was obtained from a woman in her 70s with acute or convalescent COVID-19. The chain is built from TRBV12-3 or TRBV12-4 and TRBJ1-5, with 10 bases that match TRBD1. The sample comprised peripheral blood. CDR3 amino acids: CASRGTGVQPQHF. The CDR3 coding sequence is TGTGCCAGCCGAGGGACAGGGGTCCAGCCCCAGCATTTT.